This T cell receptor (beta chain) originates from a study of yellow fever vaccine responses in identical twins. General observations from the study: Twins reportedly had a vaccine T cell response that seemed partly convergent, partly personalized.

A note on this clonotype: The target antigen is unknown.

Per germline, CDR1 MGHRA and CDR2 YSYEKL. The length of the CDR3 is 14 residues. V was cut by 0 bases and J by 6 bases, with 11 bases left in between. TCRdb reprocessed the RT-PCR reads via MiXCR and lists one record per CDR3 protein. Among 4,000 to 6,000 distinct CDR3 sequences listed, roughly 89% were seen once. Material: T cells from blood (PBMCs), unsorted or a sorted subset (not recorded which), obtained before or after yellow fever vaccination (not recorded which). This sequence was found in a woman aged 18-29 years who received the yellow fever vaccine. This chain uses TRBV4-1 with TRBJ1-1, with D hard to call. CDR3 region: CASSQDPGTPEAFF. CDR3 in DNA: TGCGCCAGCAGCCAAGATCCAGGTACCCCTGAAGCTTTCTTT.